What follows describes a single TCR beta chain. Its antigen is as yet unknown. Per the germline V gene, CDR1 is SGHKS and CDR2 is YYEKEE (reference sequence). CDR3 length equals 15 residues. Between the trimmed V and J ends, which lost 2 bases and 4 bases, there was a span of 14 bases. TCRdb re-called the RT-PCR reads with MiXCR, one entry per CDR3 protein. There are about 700,000 distinct CDR3 sequences in the sample; over 11% occur only once, and 5.5% to 7% lies in the top ten. The data stem from a study of response to subunit inactivated influenza vaccine. Broader study findings: Authors suggested each seasonal influenza vaccination recruits few new T cells.

This sequence originates from a man in his forties or fifties who received an inactivated influenza vaccine. The material was PBMCs from blood, obtained less than 15 days before vaccination. This chain connects TRBV5-5 to TRBJ2-3; weak D call: TRBD1 (5 bases). The CDR3 DNA is TGTGCCAGCAGCTTACAGGCCGTCGGTGCAGATACGCAGTATTTT. Translating it yields CASSLQAVGADTQYF.